This T cell receptor beta chain is drawn from a study of T-cell reconstitution after alpha-beta-depleted transplantation in children. This clonotype has a handful of counts. The CDR3 consists of 16 residues. Germline V gene data show CDR1 as SGHAT and CDR2 as FQNNGV. Losses at the gene ends were 1 base for V and 5 bases for J; bases not matched to a gene: 6. Unique molecular identifiers were used in preparing the TCRbeta library. TCRdb ran MiXCR on the PCR reads and lists one entry per CDR3 protein. This sample carries approximately 250,000 distinct CDR3 sequences, 7.5% to 10% of them seen once, and the ten largest clones take 5.1%.

Material: PBMCs from the stem cell graft donor, obtained from the stem cell graft. V usage is TRBV11-2 and J usage is TRBJ2-1; 9 bases are shared with TRBD2. The clonotype originates from a human donor who donated a stem cell graft to a child with SCID. The CDR3 coding sequence is TGTGCCAGCAGCTTAGGAAGCGGGGGGACTCACAATGAGCAGTTCTTC. As protein: CASSLGSGGTHNEQFF.